This T cell receptor (beta chain) is from a study of shared clonotypes between healthy human individuals. Deletions cut 2 bases from V and 2 bases from J, with 10 bases between. The CDR3 runs to 13 residues. Germline loops: CDR1 GTSNPN, CDR2 SVGIG (reference sequence). Unsorted samples relied on around 100 million PBMCs, which served as the source of genomic DNA. The repertoire was sequenced with immunoSEQ multiplex PCR; TCRdb's copy has only in-frame clones and lacks some. The data contain about 96,000 clones, roughly 45% of them seen just once; the ten biggest clones take up about 14%. The receptor was derived from a middle-aged woman in good health. Some clones in this sample may be carry-over from other donors' samples. Sequenced input: PBMCs. The chain joins TRBV30 to TRBJ2-7, with a possible D match to TRBD2 (7 bases). Here the CDR3 reads CAWSRGATYEQYF. The CDR3 bases are TGTGCCTGGAGTCGGGGGGCCACCTACGAGCAGTACTTC.